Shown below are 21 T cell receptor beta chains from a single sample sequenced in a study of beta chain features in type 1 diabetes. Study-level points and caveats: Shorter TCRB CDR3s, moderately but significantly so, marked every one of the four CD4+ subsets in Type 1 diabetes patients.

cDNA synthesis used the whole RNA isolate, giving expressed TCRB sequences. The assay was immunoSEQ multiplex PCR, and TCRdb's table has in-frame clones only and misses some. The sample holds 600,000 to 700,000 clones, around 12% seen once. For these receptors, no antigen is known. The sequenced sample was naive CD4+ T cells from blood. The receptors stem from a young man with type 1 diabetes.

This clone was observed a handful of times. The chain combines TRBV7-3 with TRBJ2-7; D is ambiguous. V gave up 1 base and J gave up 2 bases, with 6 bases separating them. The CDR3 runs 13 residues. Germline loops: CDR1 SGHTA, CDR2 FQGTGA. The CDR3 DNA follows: TGTGCCAGCAGCTTAAACCCTACCTACGAGCAGTACTTC. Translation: CASSLNPTYEQYF.

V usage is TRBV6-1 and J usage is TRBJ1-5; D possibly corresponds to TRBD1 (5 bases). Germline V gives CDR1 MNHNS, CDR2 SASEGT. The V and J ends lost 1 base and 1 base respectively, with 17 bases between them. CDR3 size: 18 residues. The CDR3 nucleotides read TGTGCCAGCAGTGAAGAGACAGATATTTTCCTCAGCAATCAGCCCCAGCATTTT. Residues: CASSEETDIFLSNQPQHF.

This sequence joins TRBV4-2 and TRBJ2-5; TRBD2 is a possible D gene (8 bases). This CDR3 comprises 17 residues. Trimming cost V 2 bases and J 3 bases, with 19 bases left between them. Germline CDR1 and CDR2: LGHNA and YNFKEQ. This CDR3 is CASSQTLQRGTEETQYF. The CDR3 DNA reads TGTGCCAGCAGCCAAACCCTGCAGCGGGGGACAGAAGAGACCCAGTACTTC.

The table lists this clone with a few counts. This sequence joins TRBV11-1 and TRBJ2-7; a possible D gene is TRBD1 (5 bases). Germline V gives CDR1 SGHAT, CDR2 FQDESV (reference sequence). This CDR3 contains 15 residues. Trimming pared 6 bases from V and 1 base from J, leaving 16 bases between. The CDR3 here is CASRQTAGFSYEQYF. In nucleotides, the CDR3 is TGTGCCAGCAGACAGACAGCCGGATTTTCCTACGAGCAGTACTTC.

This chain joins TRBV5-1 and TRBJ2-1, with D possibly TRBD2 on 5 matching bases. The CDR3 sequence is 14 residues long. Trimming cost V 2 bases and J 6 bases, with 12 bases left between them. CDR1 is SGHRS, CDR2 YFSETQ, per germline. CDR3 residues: CASSFMLAGNEQFF. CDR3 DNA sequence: TGCGCCAGCAGCTTCATGCTAGCCGGCAATGAGCAGTTCTTC.

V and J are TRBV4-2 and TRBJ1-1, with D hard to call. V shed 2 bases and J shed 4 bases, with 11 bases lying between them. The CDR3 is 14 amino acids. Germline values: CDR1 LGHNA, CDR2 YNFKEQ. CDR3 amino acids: CASSQQVEGTEAFF. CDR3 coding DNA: TGTGCCAGCAGCCAACAGGTCGAGGGCACTGAAGCTTTCTTT.

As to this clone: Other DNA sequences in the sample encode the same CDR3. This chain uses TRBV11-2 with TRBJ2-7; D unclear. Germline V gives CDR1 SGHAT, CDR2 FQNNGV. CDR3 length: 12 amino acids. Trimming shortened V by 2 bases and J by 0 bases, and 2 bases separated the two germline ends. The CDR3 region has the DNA TGTGCCAGCAGCTTAAGCTCCTACGAGCAGTACTTC. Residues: CASSLSSYEQYF.

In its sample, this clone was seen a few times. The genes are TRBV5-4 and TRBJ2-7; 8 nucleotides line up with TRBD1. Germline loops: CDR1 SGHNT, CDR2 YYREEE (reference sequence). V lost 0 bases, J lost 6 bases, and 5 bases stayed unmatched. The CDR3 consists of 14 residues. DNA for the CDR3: TGTGCCAGCAGCTTGGGGACAGGGAGAGGCGAGCAGTACTTC. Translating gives CASSLGTGRGEQYF.

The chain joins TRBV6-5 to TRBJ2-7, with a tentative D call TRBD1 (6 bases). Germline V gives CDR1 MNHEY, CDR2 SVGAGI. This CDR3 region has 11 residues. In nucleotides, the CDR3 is TGTGCAGCAGGGGTTATGACCGAGCAGTACTTC. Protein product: CAAGVMTEQYF.

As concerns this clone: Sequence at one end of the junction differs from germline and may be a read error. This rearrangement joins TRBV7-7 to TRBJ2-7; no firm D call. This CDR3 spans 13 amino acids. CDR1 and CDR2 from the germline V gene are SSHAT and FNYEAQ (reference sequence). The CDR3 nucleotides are TGTGCTAGCAGCTACGGAGAGGCCTACGAGCAGTACTTC. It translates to CASSYGEAYEQYF.

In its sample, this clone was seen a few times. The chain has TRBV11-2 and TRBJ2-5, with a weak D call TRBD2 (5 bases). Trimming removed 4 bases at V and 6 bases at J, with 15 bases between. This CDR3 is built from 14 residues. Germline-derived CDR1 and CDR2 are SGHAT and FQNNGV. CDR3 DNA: TGTGCCAGCAGCTACGGACCCGGGAAACAGACCCAGTACTTC. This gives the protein CASSYGPGKQTQYF.

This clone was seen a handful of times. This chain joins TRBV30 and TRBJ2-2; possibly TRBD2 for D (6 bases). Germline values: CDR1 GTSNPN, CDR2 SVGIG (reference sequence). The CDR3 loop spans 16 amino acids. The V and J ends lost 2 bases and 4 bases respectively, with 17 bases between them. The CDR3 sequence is CAWSRLGLASTGELFF. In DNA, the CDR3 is TGTGCCTGGAGTAGGTTGGGGCTAGCGTCCACCGGGGAGCTGTTTTTT.

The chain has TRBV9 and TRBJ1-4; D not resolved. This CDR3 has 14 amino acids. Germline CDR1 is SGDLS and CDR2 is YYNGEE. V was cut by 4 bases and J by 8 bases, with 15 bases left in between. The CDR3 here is CASSSTLAGEKLFF. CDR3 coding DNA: TGTGCCAGCAGCTCCACTCTGGCGGGAGAAAAACTGTTTTTT.

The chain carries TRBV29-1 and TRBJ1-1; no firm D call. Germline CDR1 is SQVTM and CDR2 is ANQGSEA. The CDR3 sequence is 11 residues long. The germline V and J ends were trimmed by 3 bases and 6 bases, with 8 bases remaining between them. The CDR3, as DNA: TGCAGCGTTGAGCGGGTAGCTGAAGCTTTCTTT. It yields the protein CSVERVAEAFF.

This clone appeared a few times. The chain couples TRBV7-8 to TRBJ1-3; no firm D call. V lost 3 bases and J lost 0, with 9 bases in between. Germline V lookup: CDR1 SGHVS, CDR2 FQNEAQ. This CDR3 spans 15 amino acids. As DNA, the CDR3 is TGTGCCAGCAGCTTTGCGGGCCGCTCTGGAAACACCATATATTTT. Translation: CASSFAGRSGNTIYF.

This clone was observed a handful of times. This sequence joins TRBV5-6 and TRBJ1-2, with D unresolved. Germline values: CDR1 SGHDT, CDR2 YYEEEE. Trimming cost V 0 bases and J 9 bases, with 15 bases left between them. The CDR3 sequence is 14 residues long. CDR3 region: CASSLAGPYDRYTF. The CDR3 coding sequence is TGTGCCAGCAGCTTGGCCGGACCCTACGATCGCTACACCTTC.

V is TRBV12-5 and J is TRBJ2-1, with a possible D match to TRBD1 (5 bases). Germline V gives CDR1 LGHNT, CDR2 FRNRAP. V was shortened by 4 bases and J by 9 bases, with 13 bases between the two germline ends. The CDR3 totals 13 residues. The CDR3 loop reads CASGSQFQGEQFF. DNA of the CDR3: TGTGCTAGTGGTTCACAGTTCCAGGGTGAGCAGTTCTTC.

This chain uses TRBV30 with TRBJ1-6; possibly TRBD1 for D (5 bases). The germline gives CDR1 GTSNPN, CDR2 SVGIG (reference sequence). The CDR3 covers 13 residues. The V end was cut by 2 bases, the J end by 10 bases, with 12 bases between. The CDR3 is CAWSSGFSSPLHF. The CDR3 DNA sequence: TGTGCCTGGAGTTCAGGGTTCAGCTCACCCCTCCACTTT.

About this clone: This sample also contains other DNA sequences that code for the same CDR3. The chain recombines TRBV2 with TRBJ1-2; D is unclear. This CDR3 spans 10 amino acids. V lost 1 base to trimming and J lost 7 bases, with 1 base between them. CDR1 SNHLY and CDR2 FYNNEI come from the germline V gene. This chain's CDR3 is CASSEGGYTF. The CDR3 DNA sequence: TGTGCCAGCAGTGAAGGTGGCTACACCTTC.

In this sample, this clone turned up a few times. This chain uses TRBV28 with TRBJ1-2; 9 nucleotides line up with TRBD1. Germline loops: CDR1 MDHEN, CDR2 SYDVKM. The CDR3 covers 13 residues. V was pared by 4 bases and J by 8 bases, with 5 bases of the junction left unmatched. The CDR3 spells CASSSGQGPGYTF. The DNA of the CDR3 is TGTGCCAGCAGTTCGGGACAGGGCCCGGGCTACACCTTC.

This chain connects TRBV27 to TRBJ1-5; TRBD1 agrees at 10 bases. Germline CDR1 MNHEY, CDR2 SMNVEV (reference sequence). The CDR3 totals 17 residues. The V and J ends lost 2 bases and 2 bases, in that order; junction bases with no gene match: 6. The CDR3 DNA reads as TGTGCCAGCAGTTTAAACTCCGGACAGGGGGGCAATCAGCCCCAGCATTTT. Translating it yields CASSLNSGQGGNQPQHF.